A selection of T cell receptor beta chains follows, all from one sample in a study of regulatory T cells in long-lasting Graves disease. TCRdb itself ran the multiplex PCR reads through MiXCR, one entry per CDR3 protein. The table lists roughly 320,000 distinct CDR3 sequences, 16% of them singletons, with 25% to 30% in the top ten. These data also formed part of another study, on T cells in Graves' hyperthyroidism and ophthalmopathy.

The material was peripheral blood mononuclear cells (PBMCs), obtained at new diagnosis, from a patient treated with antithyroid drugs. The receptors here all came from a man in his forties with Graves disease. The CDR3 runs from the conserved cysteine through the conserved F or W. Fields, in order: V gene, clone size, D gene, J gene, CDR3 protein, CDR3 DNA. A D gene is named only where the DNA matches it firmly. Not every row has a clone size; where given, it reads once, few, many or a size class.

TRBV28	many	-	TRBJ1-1	CASSLLSQDEAFF	TGTGCCAGCAGTTTATTATCGCAGGATGAAGCTTTCTTT
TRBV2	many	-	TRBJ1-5	CASSTGRLNQPQHF	TGTGCCAGCAGTACGGGACGGTTAAATCAGCCCCAGCATTTT
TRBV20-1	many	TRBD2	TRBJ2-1	CSLRGSGGYNEQFF	TGCAGTCTTAGGGGTAGCGGGGGTTACAATGAGCAGTTCTTC
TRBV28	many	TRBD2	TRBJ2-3	CASAGGVTDTQYF	TGTGCCAGCGCGGGGGGGGTCACAGATACGCAGTATTTT
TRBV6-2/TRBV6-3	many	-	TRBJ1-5	CASKREGQPQHF	TGTGCCAGCAAGCGGGAGGGTCAGCCCCAGCATTTT
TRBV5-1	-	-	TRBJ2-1	CASSYGTNNEQFF	TGCGCCAGCAGCTATGGAACAAACAATGAGCAGTTCTTC
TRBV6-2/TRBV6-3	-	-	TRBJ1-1	CASKRGTEAFF	TGTGCCAGTAAGCGGGGGACTGAAGCTTTCTTT
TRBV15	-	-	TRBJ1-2	CATSKPGTYGYTF	TGTGCCACCAGCAAGCCGGGGACCTATGGCTACACCTTC
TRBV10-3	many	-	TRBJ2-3	CAISGVSADTQYF	TGTGCCATCTCCGGGGTTAGCGCAGATACGCAGTATTTT
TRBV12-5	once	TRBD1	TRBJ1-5	CASGLVGTGIQPQHF	TGTGCTAGTGGTTTGGTAGGGACAGGGATCCAGCCCCAGCATTTT
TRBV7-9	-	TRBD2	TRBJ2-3	CASLPSGGMRDTQYF	TGTGCCAGCCTCCCTAGCGGGGGGATGAGAGATACGCAGTATTTT
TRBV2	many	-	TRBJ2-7	CASREGTAAYEQYF	TGTGCCAGCAGGGAGGGGACAGCGGCCTACGAGCAGTACTTC
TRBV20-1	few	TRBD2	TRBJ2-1	CSHTSGSYNEQFF	TGCAGCCATACTAGCGGTTCCTACAATGAGCAGTTCTTC
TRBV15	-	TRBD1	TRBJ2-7	CATSRNQGAYEQYF	TGTGCCACCAGCAGAAATCAGGGGGCCTACGAGCAGTACTTC
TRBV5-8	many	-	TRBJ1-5	CASSARWGGNQPQHF	TGTGCCAGCAGTGCTCGGTGGGGTGGCAATCAGCCCCAGCATTTT
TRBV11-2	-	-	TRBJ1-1	CASSLSGNTEASF	TGTGCCAGCAGCTTAAGCGGGAACACTGAAGCTTCCTTT
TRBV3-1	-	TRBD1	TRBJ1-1	CASSITTGALEAFF	TGTGCCAGCAGCATCACTACAGGGGCGCTTGAAGCTTTCTTT
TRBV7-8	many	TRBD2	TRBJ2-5	CASTITRGRGETQYF	TGTGCCAGCACCATCACCAGAGGGAGGGGAGAGACCCAGTACTTC
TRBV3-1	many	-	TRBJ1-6	CASSQDRSSPLHF	TGTGCCAGCAGCCAAGATAGGAGTTCACCCCTCCACTTT
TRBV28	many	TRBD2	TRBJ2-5	CASRVLAGDQETQYF	TGTGCCAGCAGAGTTCTAGCGGGGGACCAAGAGACCCAGTACTTC
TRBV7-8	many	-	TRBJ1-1	CASSFYMDSSTEAFF	TGTGCCAGCAGCTTTTATATGGACAGTTCCACTGAAGCTTTCTTT
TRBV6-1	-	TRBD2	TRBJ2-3	CASGLAGLDTQYF	TGTGCCAGCGGGCTAGCGGGGTTAGATACGCAGTATTTT
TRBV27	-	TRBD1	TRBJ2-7	CASSLWGTGSINEQYF	TGTGCCAGCAGTTTATGGGGGACAGGGAGTATCAACGAGCAGTACTTC
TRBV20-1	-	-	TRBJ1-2	CSASFVGGYTF	TGCAGTGCTAGTTTCGTCGGCGGCTACACCTTC
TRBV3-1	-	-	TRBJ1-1	CAISPDGVSTEAFF	TGTGCCATCAGCCCAGACGGGGTCTCCACTGAAGCTTTCTTT
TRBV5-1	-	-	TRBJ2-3	CASSLGPSPDTQYF	TGCGCCAGCAGCTTGGGCCCCTCCCCAGATACGCAGTATTTT
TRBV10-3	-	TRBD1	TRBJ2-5	CAISRRGETQYF	TGTGCCATCAGCCGCAGGGGGGAGACCCAGTACTTC
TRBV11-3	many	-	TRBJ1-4	CASSRGAATNEKLFF	TGTGCCAGCAGCCGGGGGGCCGCAACTAATGAAAAACTGTTTTTT
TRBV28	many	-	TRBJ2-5	CASSPLRGNQETQYF	TGTGCCAGCAGTCCCCTACGGGGGAACCAAGAGACCCAGTACTTC
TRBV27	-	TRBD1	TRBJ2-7	CASSEPAGGGYEQYF	TGTGCCAGCAGTGAACCAGCAGGGGGTGGATACGAGCAGTACTTC
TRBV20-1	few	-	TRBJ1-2	CSAPGGVEHFYGYTF	TGCAGTGCCCCGGGGGGTGTAGAACACTTCTATGGCTACACCTTC
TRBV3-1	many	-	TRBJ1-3	CASSTGPGNTIYF	TGTGCCAGCAGTACAGGGCCTGGAAACACCATATATTTT
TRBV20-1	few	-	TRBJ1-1	CSASMMSEAFF	TGCAGTGCTAGTATGATGTCTGAAGCTTTCTTT
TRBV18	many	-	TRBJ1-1	CASSPGMNTEAFF	TGTGCCAGCTCACCAGGGATGAACACTGAAGCTTTCTTT
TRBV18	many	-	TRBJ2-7	CASSPAGEGYEQYF	TGTGCCAGCTCACCTGCAGGGGAGGGCTACGAGCAGTACTTC
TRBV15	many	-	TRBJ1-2	CATSREWRVRFDGYTF	TGTGCCACCAGCAGAGAGTGGCGGGTACGCTTTGATGGCTACACCTTC
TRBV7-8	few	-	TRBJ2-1	CASTRRDLLNEQFF	TGTGCCAGCACCCGCCGGGACTTACTCAATGAGCAGTTCTTC
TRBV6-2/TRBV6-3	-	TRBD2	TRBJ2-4	CASSELAGGPSLAKNIQYF	TGTGCCAGCAGTGAACTAGCGGGGGGGCCATCGTTAGCCAAAAACATTCAGTACTTC
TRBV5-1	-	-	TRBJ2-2	CASSWTGAPNTGGLFF	TGCGCCAGCAGCTGGACGGGGGCCCCAAACACCGGGGGGCTGTTTTTT
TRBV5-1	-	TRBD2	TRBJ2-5	CASSRASGEETQYF	TGCGCCAGCAGCAGAGCTAGCGGGGAGGAGACCCAGTACTTC
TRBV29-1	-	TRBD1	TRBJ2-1	CSGLLWTGDNEQFF	TGCAGCGGCCTGCTCTGGACAGGGGACAATGAGCAGTTCTTC
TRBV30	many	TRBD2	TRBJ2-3	CAWRAGGPAAQYF	TGTGCCTGGAGGGCGGGGGGGCCAGCAGCGCAGTATTTT
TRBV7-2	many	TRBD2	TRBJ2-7	CASSLGRGAYEQYF	TGTGCCAGCAGCCTAGGCCGGGGGGCCTACGAGCAGTACTTC
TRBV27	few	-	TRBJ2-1	CASSAGSEQFF	TGTGCCAGCAGTGCAGGGAGTGAGCAGTTCTTC
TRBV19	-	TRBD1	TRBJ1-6	CASSRQGSYNSPLHF	TGTGCCAGTAGTCGACAGGGGTCCTATAATTCACCCCTCCACTTT
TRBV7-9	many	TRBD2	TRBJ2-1	CATRRGGYNEQFF	TGTGCCACCCGTCGCGGGGGTTACAATGAGCAGTTCTTC
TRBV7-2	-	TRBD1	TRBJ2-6	CASSLVAGGIKSGANVLTF	TGTGCCAGCAGCTTAGTCGCAGGGGGAATCAAATCTGGGGCCAACGTCCTGACTTTC
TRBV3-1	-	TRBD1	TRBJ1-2	CASSRIQGDNRGYTF	TGTGCCAGCAGCCGTATACAGGGGGATAACCGTGGCTACACCTTC
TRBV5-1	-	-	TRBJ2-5	CASSLETGGEETQYF	TGCGCCAGCAGCTTGGAAACGGGGGGCGAGGAGACCCAGTACTTC
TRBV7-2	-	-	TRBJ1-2	CASSFAGEGYGYTF	TGTGCCAGCAGCTTCGCGGGTGAGGGCTATGGCTACACCTTC
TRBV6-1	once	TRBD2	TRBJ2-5	CASSSRTSGGSGEETQYF	TGTGCCAGCAGCTCAAGGACTAGCGGGGGGTCCGGTGAAGAGACCCAGTACTTC
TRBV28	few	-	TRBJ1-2	CASNIGTYGYTF	TGTGCCAGCAACATAGGAACCTATGGCTACACCTTC
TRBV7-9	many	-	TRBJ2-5	CASSLRGRGETQYF	TGTGCCAGCAGCTTACGCGGGCGCGGAGAGACCCAGTACTTC